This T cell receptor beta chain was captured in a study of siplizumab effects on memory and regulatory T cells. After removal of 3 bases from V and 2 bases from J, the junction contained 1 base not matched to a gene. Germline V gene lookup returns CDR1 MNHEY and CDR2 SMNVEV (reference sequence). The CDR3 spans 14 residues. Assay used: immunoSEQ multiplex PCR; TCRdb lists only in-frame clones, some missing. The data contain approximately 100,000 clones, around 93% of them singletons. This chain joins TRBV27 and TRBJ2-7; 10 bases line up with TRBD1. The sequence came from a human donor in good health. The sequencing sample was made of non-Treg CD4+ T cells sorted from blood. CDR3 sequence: CASSLDRGTYEQYF. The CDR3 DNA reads TGTGCCAGCAGTTTGGACAGGGGGACCTACGAGCAGTACTTC.